This T cell receptor beta chain comes out of a study of post-analysis software for immune sequencing data. Study as a whole: Patients had relapsing-remitting, secondary progressive or progressive-relapsing multiple sclerosis; some lacked subtype.

The TCR beta cDNA libraries carried unique molecular identifiers. MiXCR, applied by TCRdb to the PCR reads, yields one record per CDR3 protein. The profile covers about 180,000 distinct CDR3 sequences, with roughly 31% appearing a single time and about 1.6% taken by the ten largest. This sequence originates from a girl aged 10-17 years with multiple sclerosis. The sequenced material came from blood.

The CDR3 nucleotides are TGTGCCAGCAGCTTACGAGGGAGCCCCAACACAGATACGCAGTATTTT. Its protein is CASSLRGSPNTDTQYF. The V and J genes are TRBV13 and TRBJ2-3; the D gene is possibly TRBD2 (5 bases). The CDR3 runs to 16 residues. Between the trimmed V and J ends, which lost 2 bases and 2 bases, there was a span of 14 bases. Germline V CDR1 and CDR2: PRHDT, FYEKMQ (reference sequence).